This T cell receptor beta chain originates from a study of shared clonotypes between healthy human individuals. In germline, CDR1 is SGHTA, CDR2 FQGNSA. Trimming left V 1 base short and J 4 bases short, with 8 bases between. The CDR3 extends over 13 amino acids. This clone has just one count. Other DNA sequences from this sample encode an identical CDR3 as well. It was CD45RO-negative cells, positively selected for CCR7, that made up naive CD8 cells, with terminally differentiated effector memory CD45RA+ cells excluded. TCRdb's copy holds only in-frame clones and misses some; the assay was immunoSEQ multiplex PCR. The sample shows more than 2 million clones, roughly 94% of them seen only once.

V and J are TRBV7-2 and TRBJ2-7; D remains unclear. The TCR originated in a man aged 18 to 30 in good health. Sequences were obtained from naive CD8+ T cells sorted from blood. The CDR3 nucleotides read TGTGCCAGCAGCTTAGGGTTGCGGTACGAGCAGTACTTC. Encoded protein: CASSLGLRYEQYF.